The 3 T cell receptor beta chains given below trace back to one sample, sequenced in a study of cytomegalovirus exposure and HLA in healthy donors. The PCR had 60 Vbeta and 13 Jbeta primers. This table comes from immunoSEQ multiplex PCR, and its TCRdb copy is limited to in-frame clones, with some not included. This sample carries about 140,000 clones, roughly 79% of them seen once, and the ten largest clones take 1.4% to 1.5%. Sequencing was done on a sample of PBMCs. The receptors shown here come from a man under 40 in good health and CMV-seropositive.

The rearrangement links TRBV10-3 to TRBJ2-7; TRBD1 matches at 7 bases. The CDR3 is 15 residues long. From germline, CDR1 is ENHRY and CDR2 SYGVKD. With V trimmed by 4 bases and J by 5 bases, 11 bases remained unmatched. The chain's CDR3 is CAISGRQGARNEQYF. In DNA form, the CDR3 reads TGTGCCATCAGTGGGCGACAGGGTGCGAGAAACGAGCAGTACTTC.

This clone was counted only a few times. The chain links TRBV5-1 to TRBJ1-2; 8 nucleotides agree with TRBD1. The ends lost 0 bases at V and 7 bases at J; junction bases unmatched: 5. The CDR3 is 14 residues long. CDR1 and CDR2 (germline): SGHRS, YFSETQ. CDR3 in amino acids: CASSLDQGARGYTF. CDR3 DNA sequence: TGCGCCAGCAGCTTGGATCAGGGGGCGCGTGGCTACACCTTC.

The chain's CDR3 is CASSLGTGGSYEQYF. The CDR3 nucleotides are TGTGCCAGCAGCCTCGGGACAGGGGGCTCCTACGAGCAGTACTTC. The V gene is TRBV2, the J gene TRBJ2-7; 11 nucleotides agree with TRBD1. The CDR3 runs to 15 residues. Germline V gene sequence: CDR1 SNHLY, CDR2 FYNNEI. With V trimmed by 6 bases and J by 0 bases, 4 bases remained unmatched.